Each of the 28 T cell receptor beta chains below was sequenced from the same sample in a study of CXCR3-negative and CXCR3-positive naive CD8 T cells. Findings and caveats of the study: Hydrophobicity of TRB CDR3s was greater in CXCR3-positive naive cells than in CXCR3-negative naive cells.

The antigens of these receptors remain unknown. The method, 5' RACE with UMI labels, was used to prepare the TRB cDNA libraries. No DNA is given; TCRdb re-called the 5' RACE reads and lists each CDR3 protein once. There are roughly 63,000 distinct CDR3 sequences in the sample, with over 4% held by the top ten. The material sequenced was naive CXCR3+ CD8+ T cells from blood. Specified subset: CD45RO-CCR7+CD27+CD95- naive CD8+ T cells expressing CXCR3 (TNR3+). These receptors were taken from a human donor in good health. Some clones in this sample may be carry-over from other donors' samples.

The chain combines TRBV7-9 with TRBJ2-5; the D call from TCRdb, TRBD1, cannot be confirmed without DNA. The germline CDR1 and CDR2 sequences are SEHNR and FQNEAQ (reference sequence). This CDR3 has 14 residues. CDR3 in amino acids: CASSSRDGQETQYF.

This chain joins TRBV20-1 and TRBJ2-1; the D gene TCRdb calls, TRBD1, cannot be checked with no DNA. The V gene's germline CDR1 is DFQATT and CDR2 SNEGSKA (reference sequence). This CDR3 region has 15 residues. CDR3 residues: CSARGGGISYNEQFF.

Here the CDR3 reads CASSQRLIGADTQYF. The rearrangement joins TRBV14 to TRBJ2-3. The CDR3 extends over 15 amino acids. CDR1 is SGHDN and CDR2 is FVKESK in the germline V gene.

The chain employs TRBV29-1 and TRBJ2-7; there is no DNA to check the TCRdb D call of TRBD1. Germline-derived CDR1 and CDR2 are SQVTM and ANQGSEA. This CDR3 is built from 13 residues. CDR3 in amino acids: CSVMGAWGYEQYF.

The rearrangement uses TRBV19 and TRBJ2-2. The CDR3 sequence is 13 residues long. Germline values: CDR1 LNHDA, CDR2 SQIVND (reference sequence). CDR3 sequence reads: CASSITAAGELFF.

This chain joins TRBV20-1 and TRBJ2-7; TCRdb's assignment of TRBD2 cannot be checked, as there is no DNA. CDR1 and CDR2 (germline): DFQATT, SNEGSKA (reference sequence). The CDR3 is made up of 17 amino acids. The CDR3 loop is CSASTGTSGRDLYEQYF.

This rearrangement joins TRBV15 to TRBJ2-1. The CDR3 sequence is 12 residues long. Germline V gives CDR1 LNHNV, CDR2 YYDKDF (reference sequence). The CDR3 sequence: CATSRDAPEQFF.

The rearrangement links TRBV13 to TRBJ1-5. The germline gives CDR1 PRHDT, CDR2 FYEKMQ (reference sequence). The length of the CDR3 is 15 residues. The CDR3 sequence: CASSLRGSGNQPQHF.

This chain uses TRBV15 with TRBJ2-4; TCRdb names TRBD1, which stays unverified in the absence of DNA. Looked up from germline, CDR1 is LNHNV and CDR2 is YYDKDF (reference sequence). The CDR3 consists of 14 residues. The CDR3: CATRRDRGQNIQYF.

The J gene is TRBJ2-2, the V gene TRBV7-9; without DNA, the TCRdb call of TRBD1 cannot be checked. The CDR3 contains 16 residues. Germline loops: CDR1 SEHNR, CDR2 FQNEAQ (reference sequence). The CDR3 spells CASSKPPVANTGELFF.

The rearrangement links TRBV7-2 to TRBJ2-5. Germline V CDR1 and CDR2: SGHTA, FQGNSA. The CDR3 loop spans 14 amino acids. The CDR3 loop reads CASSSLTEQETQYF. Full variable domain (rest looked up from reference TRBV7-2 and TRBJ2-5): GAGVSQSPSNKVTEKGKDVELRCDPISGHTALYWYRQSLGQGLEFLIYFQGNSAPDKSGLPSDRFSAERTGGSVSTLTIQRTQQEDSAVYLCASSSLTEQETQYFGPGTRLLVL.

V is TRBV21-1 and J is TRBJ2-1; the D call of TRBD1 rests on TCRdb alone, since no DNA is present to check it. TRBV21-1 counts as a pseudogene. The CDR3 covers 17 residues. CDR3 sequence: CASSKLHRGRKDYEQFF.

This chain links TRBV28 with TRBJ2-1; TCRdb's D call, TRBD1, is unchecked because there is no DNA. This CDR3 is built from 15 residues. CDR1 and CDR2 (germline): MDHEN, SYDVKM. CDR3 in amino acids: CASRPGDFSYNEQFF.

This chain joins TRBV19 and TRBJ2-7; checking the TCRdb D call of TRBD1 is not possible without DNA. Per the germline V gene, CDR1 is LNHDA and CDR2 is SQIVND (reference sequence). This CDR3 comprises 14 residues. The CDR3 is CASSTRAQTYEQYF.

The chain uses TRBV7-9 and TRBJ1-1; the TRBD1 assignment by TCRdb is unverifiable without DNA. This CDR3 comprises 14 residues. The germline V gene has CDR1 SEHNR and CDR2 FQNEAQ (reference sequence). The CDR3 protein is CASSLSGMNTEAFF.

V usage is TRBV6-2 or TRBV6-3 and J usage is TRBJ2-7. The germline CDR1 and CDR2 sequences are MNHEY and SVGEGT. The length of the CDR3 is 11 residues. CDR3: CASTSNYEQYF.

The chain recombines TRBV12-3 or TRBV12-4 with TRBJ1-2; TCRdb's D call of TRBD1 is untestable without DNA. The CDR3 contains 15 residues. The CDR3: CASSPGRGLSSGYTF.

The gene calls are TRBV6-2 or TRBV6-3 and TRBJ1-1; without DNA, the TCRdb call of TRBD1 cannot be checked. Germline V gene sequence: CDR1 MNHEY, CDR2 SVGEGT. The CDR3 totals 16 residues. The chain's CDR3 is CASSSFLDSYRTEAFF.

The chain couples TRBV28 to TRBJ1-6; TCRdb outputs TRBD1, but without DNA this stays unchecked. The CDR3 spans 15 residues. Germline CDR1 and CDR2: MDHEN and SYDVKM. CDR3 sequence: CASSPGTGTASPLHF.

The chain has TRBV24-1 and TRBJ2-1; the D call of TRBD1 rests on TCRdb alone, since no DNA is present to check it. Germline lookup yields CDR1 KGHDR and CDR2 SFDVKD. CDR3 size: 14 residues. The CDR3 loop is CATSDLAGNNEQFF.

This clonotype is called medium-sized based on its frequency. This chain joins TRBV29-1 and TRBJ2-2. Germline CDR1 is SQVTM and CDR2 is ANQGSEA. CDR3 length: 16 residues. CDR3 sequence reads: CSVEEVKDANTGELFF.

The chain joins TRBV7-2 to TRBJ2-7; the TCRdb D gene call, TRBD1, has no DNA to confirm it. The germline gives CDR1 SGHTA, CDR2 FQGNSA. The CDR3 has 15 residues. CDR3 sequence reads: CASSLVDRFGHEQYF. The full variable domain, with the rest looked up from reference TRBV7-2 and TRBJ2-7, is GAGVSQSPSNKVTEKGKDVELRCDPISGHTALYWYRQSLGQGLEFLIYFQGNSAPDKSGLPSDRFSAERTGGSVSTLTIQRTQQEDSAVYLCASSLVDRFGHEQYFGPGTRLTVT.

The chain joins TRBV12-3 or TRBV12-4 to TRBJ1-2; with no DNA, the TCRdb D assignment of TRBD1 cannot be verified. The CDR3 sequence is 15 residues long. The CDR3 sequence is CASERGESQMDGYTF.

This chain uses TRBV11-2 with TRBJ2-7. This CDR3 is built from 11 residues. CDR1 and CDR2 from the germline V gene are SGHAT and FQNNGV. The CDR3 protein is CASSLYTEQYF.

The chain carries TRBV27 and TRBJ2-2. This CDR3 contains 11 residues. The germline CDR1 and CDR2 sequences are MNHEY and SMNVEV (reference sequence). The CDR3 loop reads CASKWGGELFF.

V usage is TRBV29-1 and J usage is TRBJ2-7; TCRdb proposes TRBD1, but this gene call is untestable without DNA. The CDR3 has 11 amino acids. Germline V gene data show CDR1 as SQVTM and CDR2 as ANQGSEA. This CDR3 reads CSANQGYEQYF.

The chain is built from TRBV28 and TRBJ1-1; TCRdb's D call, TRBD1, is unchecked because there is no DNA. The CDR3 runs to 12 residues. CDR1 is MDHEN and CDR2 is SYDVKM in the germline V gene. The CDR3 spells CASSSDREEAFF.

CDR3 in amino acids: CASSLDGETQYF. The chain links TRBV5-1 to TRBJ2-5. The CDR3 consists of 12 residues. Germline CDR1 SGHRS, CDR2 YFSETQ.